This T cell receptor (beta chain) is drawn from a study of cytomegalovirus exposure and HLA in healthy donors. Study-level information: HLA-typed donors were the source of around 77 million unique TCRs held in an early data release. Overall study findings and caveats: HLA allele associations emerged for under 20,000 TCR beta sequences in a later analysis, at 0.05 false discovery rate.

Germline CDR1 is WSHSY and CDR2 is SAAADI. Trimming at V came to 10 bases and at J to 4 bases, leaving 12 bases not matched to a gene. This CDR3 has 16 amino acids. Points on this clone: Antigen unknown.

The study ran its PCR with 60 Vbeta and 13 Jbeta primers. Generated by immunoSEQ multiplex PCR, the TCRdb table keeps only in-frame clones and is missing some. The table has approximately 220,000 clones, more than 65% seen once. V is TRBV10-2 and J is TRBJ2-3; 12 nucleotides align to TRBD2. Sequencing input: PBMCs. This sequence was found in a woman younger than 45 in good health and CMV-seronegative. CDR3 region: CAITPTLAGGSDTQYF. For the CDR3, the DNA is TGCGCCATCACACCTACCCTAGCGGGAGGGTCAGATACGCAGTATTTT.